This passage covers 16 T cell receptor beta chains from one sample sequenced in a study of cytomegalovirus exposure and HLA in healthy donors. 60 Vbeta and 13 Jbeta primers were used in PCR. The method was immunoSEQ multiplex PCR; TCRdb's version includes in-frame clones alone and lacks a portion of them. The table lists about 160,000 clones, approximately 74% of them singletons. Specimen: PBMCs. Every receptor here comes from a woman younger than 45 in good health and CMV-seronegative.

This chain's CDR3 is CASSQGGTNSGNTIYF. The CDR3 DNA follows: TGTGCCAGCAGCCAAGGGGGGACAAACTCTGGAAACACCATATATTTT. J is TRBJ1-3 and V is TRBV4-2; perhaps TRBD1 as D (6 bases). V lost 1 base and J lost 0, with 10 bases in between. This CDR3 is built from 16 residues. Germline V gives CDR1 LGHNA, CDR2 YNFKEQ.

V gene TRBV5-5 combines with J gene TRBJ2-7; 9 nucleotides align to TRBD1. The CDR3 sequence is 14 residues long. Germline CDR1 and CDR2: SGHKS and YYEKEE (reference sequence). With V trimmed by 4 bases and J by 6 bases, 8 bases remained unmatched. Here the CDR3 DNA reads TGTGCCAGCAGCCCGGGACAGGGAGGTTTCGAGCAGTACTTC. This gives the protein CASSPGQGGFEQYF.

This chain connects TRBV5-1 to TRBJ2-5; D is unclear. V was clipped by 7 bases and J by 2 bases, with 3 bases between them. CDR3 size: 10 residues. Germline CDR1 reads SGHRS; CDR2 reads YFSETQ. CDR3 in amino acids: CASPQETQYF. DNA of the CDR3: TGCGCCAGCCCACAAGAGACCCAGTACTTC.

The table lists this clone with a few counts. The gene calls are TRBV9 and TRBJ1-4; perhaps TRBD1 as D (6 bases). The germline V gene has CDR1 SGDLS and CDR2 YYNGEE. CDR3 size: 16 residues. V was trimmed by 4 bases and J by 7 bases, leaving 20 bases between them. The CDR3 region is CASSPRQAGEGEKLFF. The DNA of the CDR3 is TGTGCCAGCAGCCCTCGCCAAGCAGGGGAGGGTGAAAAACTGTTTTTT. The whole variable domain, remainder taken from reference TRBV9 and TRBJ1-4, is DSGVTQTPKHLITATGQRVTLRCSPRSGDLSVYWYQQSLDQGLQFLIQYYNGEERAKGNILERFSAQQFPDLHSELNLSSLELGDSALYFCASSPRQAGEGEKLFFGSGTQLSVL.

V and J are TRBV5-4 and TRBJ1-4; D gene ambiguous. The V and J ends lost 0 bases and 0 bases respectively, with 9 bases between them. This CDR3 comprises 16 residues. Germline-derived CDR1 and CDR2 are SGHNT and YYREEE (reference sequence). The CDR3 DNA sequence: TGTGCCAGCAGCTTGGGCGGGGTTGCAACTAATGAAAAACTGTTTTTT. Translation gives CASSLGGVATNEKLFF. The full variable domain, completed using reference TRBV5-4 and TRBJ1-4, is ETGVTQSPTHLIKTRGQQVTLRCSSQSGHNTVSWYQQALGQGPQFIFQYYREEENGRGNFPPRFSGLQFPNYSSELNVNALELDDSALYLCASSLGGVATNEKLFFGSGTQLSVL.

The rearrangement uses TRBV5-5 and TRBJ1-5; no reliable D call. CDR1 and CDR2 (germline): SGHKS, YYEKEE (reference sequence). The CDR3 has 14 amino acids. V was shortened by 4 bases and J by 1 base, with 9 bases between the two germline ends. CDR3 DNA: TGTGCCAGCAGCCCTCCCGGGAGCAATCAGCCCCAGCATTTT. Translation gives CASSPPGSNQPQHF.

The V call is TRBV5-1, the J call TRBJ2-2; TRBD2 matches at 9 bases. Germline CDR1 SGHRS, CDR2 YFSETQ. There are 18 residues in the CDR3. The ends lost 2 bases at V and 6 bases at J; junction bases unmatched: 14. CDR3 region: CASSFEGASSGRPGELFF. In nucleotides, the CDR3 is TGCGCCAGCAGCTTCGAGGGGGCTAGTAGCGGGAGACCCGGGGAGCTGTTTTTT.

J is TRBJ2-3 and V is TRBV9, with a weak D call TRBD1 (5 bases). Germline values: CDR1 SGDLS, CDR2 YYNGEE. This CDR3 has 13 residues. The V end lost 2 bases, the J end lost 5 bases, and 9 bases lay between the germline ends. The CDR3 bases are TGTGCCAGCAGCGTTCCAGGGCAAGATACGCAGTATTTT. It translates to CASSVPGQDTQYF.

This sequence joins TRBV4-2 and TRBJ2-3; a weak D match, TRBD2 (6 bases). CDR1 and CDR2 from the germline V gene are LGHNA and YNFKEQ. Deletions cut 0 bases from V and 1 base from J, with 8 bases between. The CDR3 is 15 amino acids. The CDR3 is CASSQEWGGTDTQYF. DNA of the CDR3: TGTGCCAGCAGCCAAGAATGGGGGGGCACAGATACGCAGTATTTT.

The rearrangement uses TRBV29-1 and TRBJ1-1; D is undetermined. V was cut by 5 bases and J by 4 bases, with 14 bases left in between. This CDR3 has 13 residues. Germline CDR1 SQVTM, CDR2 ANQGSEA. The CDR3 DNA follows: TGCAGCGTTCAAGCGAGTGTCGGCACTGAAGCTTTCTTT. This sequence encodes CSVQASVGTEAFF.

V usage is TRBV6-6 and J usage is TRBJ1-1; D not resolved. The CDR3 is 16 residues long. Germline CDR1 MNHNY, CDR2 SVGAGI (reference sequence). V dropped 4 bases and J dropped 3 bases, with 18 bases sitting between them. CDR3 region: CASSSGRRTQDTEAFF. For the CDR3, the DNA is TGTGCCAGCAGTTCCGGCAGAAGGACTCAGGACACTGAAGCTTTCTTT.

This chain uses TRBV7-9 with TRBJ2-7; 10 bases map to TRBD2. There are 14 residues in the CDR3. Germline-derived CDR1 and CDR2 are SEHNR and FQNEAQ (reference sequence). V dropped 5 bases and J dropped 4; count of bases not matched to a gene: 5. CDR3 protein: CASSPLAGVYEQYF. CDR3 sequence (DNA): TGTGCCAGCAGCCCGCTAGCGGGAGTTTACGAGCAGTACTTC.

This clone was seen a few times. V and J are TRBV10-3 and TRBJ2-2; 9 positions agree with TRBD1. Trimming removed 5 bases from V and 5 bases from J; junction bases left unmatched: 6. CDR1 ENHRY and CDR2 SYGVKD come from the germline V gene. CDR3 length equals 15 residues. DNA of the CDR3: TGTGCCATCAGTTCCGGGACAGGGTGGACCGGGGAGCTGTTTTTT. Translated, it gives CAISSGTGWTGELFF.

The chain carries TRBV29-1 and TRBJ2-7; D possibly corresponds to TRBD1 (6 bases). Germline V gives CDR1 SQVTM, CDR2 ANQGSEA. V was clipped by 3 bases and J by 7 bases, with 16 bases between them. The CDR3 loop spans 13 amino acids. The DNA of the CDR3 is TGCAGCGTTGAGGGACATCCAAAAGGGGAGCAGTACTTC. Residues: CSVEGHPKGEQYF.

The V and J genes are TRBV27 and TRBJ2-1; TRBD2 aligns across 15 bases. Germline-derived CDR1 and CDR2 are MNHEY and SMNVEV (reference sequence). V lost 6 bases to trimming and J lost 6 bases; unmatched junction nucleotides: 6. This CDR3 is 16 amino acids long. In DNA form, the CDR3 reads TGTGCCAGCAGATGGGGACTAGCGGGAGGTCTCAATGAGCAGTTCTTC. Encoded protein: CASRWGLAGGLNEQFF.

V gene TRBV15 combines with J gene TRBJ2-3; no firm D call. The germline V and J ends were trimmed by 0 bases and 5 bases, with 6 bases remaining between them. The CDR3 spans 13 residues. Per the germline V gene, CDR1 is LNHNV and CDR2 is YYDKDF (reference sequence). The chain's CDR3 is CATSRDMRDTQYF. The CDR3 region has the DNA TGTGCCACCAGCAGAGATATGAGAGATACGCAGTATTTT.